This TCR beta chain originates from a study of blood T cell repertoires in COVID-19. Generated by immunoSEQ multiplex PCR, the TCRdb table keeps only in-frame clones and is missing some. The data show approximately 250,000 clones, about 87% seen once. The sample comprised PBMCs or T cells enriched from blood (not recorded which). The clonotype comes from a woman between 25 and 40 years old with acute COVID-19.

CDR3 sequence reads: CASSYDLVASGNSYEQYF. Written as DNA, the CDR3 is TGTGCCAGCAGTTACGATTTAGTGGCTAGCGGGAACTCCTACGAGCAGTACTTC. The chain joins TRBV6-2 or TRBV6-3 to TRBJ2-7, with 9 positions matching TRBD2. Germline lookup yields CDR1 MNHEY and CDR2 SVGEGT. J was trimmed by 0 bases and V by 2 bases; bases with no gene match: 11. This CDR3 is built from 18 residues.